This passage covers 20 T cell receptor beta chains from one sample sequenced in a study of T cell responses to AZD1222 COVID-19 vaccine. This table comes from immunoSEQ multiplex PCR, and its TCRdb copy is limited to in-frame clones, with some not included. Seen here are over 100,000 clones, 90% observed once, and the top ten hold 1.5% to 2%. Sequences were derived from peripheral blood, sampled on day 0 of AZD1222 vaccination. These receptors were obtained from an adult in good health.

The CDR3 region is CASSQVGRGQSQPQHF. As DNA, the CDR3 is TGCGCCAGCAGCCAAGTGGGGAGGGGCCAAAGTCAGCCCCAGCATTTT. The rearrangement links TRBV4-1 to TRBJ1-5, with D possibly matching TRBD1 (5 bases). This CDR3 is 16 amino acids long. V dropped 1 base and J dropped 6 bases, with 16 bases sitting between them. The germline gives CDR1 MGHRA, CDR2 YSYEKL.

CDR3 nucleotide sequence: TGTGCCAGCAGCTTCAAGACAGGGATCTACAATGAGCAGTTCTTC. It codes for CASSFKTGIYNEQFF. The chain couples TRBV11-3 to TRBJ2-1; TRBD1 matches at 7 bases. The trim removed 3 bases at V and 3 bases at J, leaving 5 bases unmatched. Per the germline V gene, CDR1 is SGHNT and CDR2 is YENEEA. This CDR3 has 15 residues.

This clone was observed a few times. The chain couples TRBV6-4 to TRBJ2-1; 8 bases align to TRBD2. After removal of 6 bases from V and 3 bases from J, the junction contained 10 bases not matched to a gene. From germline, CDR1 is MRHNA and CDR2 SNTAGT. The CDR3 is 16 residues long. Here the CDR3 DNA reads TGTGCCAGCAGCCGGGGGGGGTCCCTTGACTACAATGAGCAGTTCTTC. Protein sequence: CASSRGGSLDYNEQFF.

The chain is built from TRBV30 and TRBJ1-1, with D hard to call. This CDR3 is built from 13 residues. CDR1 is GTSNPN, CDR2 SVGIG, per germline (reference sequence). Trimming removed 0 bases at V and 1 base at J, with 6 bases between. The CDR3 sequence is CAWSVIRNTEAFF. The CDR3 DNA is TGTGCCTGGAGTGTAATTAGGAACACTGAAGCTTTCTTT.

The chain links TRBV3-1 (or the pseudogene TRBV3-2) to TRBJ2-1; 7 positions match TRBD2. Per germline, CDR1 LGHDT and CDR2 YNNKEL (reference sequence). This CDR3 region has 16 residues. J gave up 1 base and V 4 bases, and 7 bases lay outside the gene matches. The DNA for the CDR3 is TGTGCCAGCAGCCGCGCTAGCGGCCCTTCCTACAATGAGCAGTTCTTC. Its protein product is CASSRASGPSYNEQFF.

This chain connects TRBV5-6 to TRBJ1-6; D unclear. Germline CDR1 and CDR2: SGHDT and YYEEEE. This CDR3 has 16 residues. V dropped 3 bases and J dropped 0 bases, with 10 bases sitting between them. The CDR3 DNA sequence: TGTGCCAGCAGCTCCAGAGGTAACTCCTATAATTCACCCCTCCACTTT. It is translated as CASSSRGNSYNSPLHF.

V gene TRBV24-1 combines with J gene TRBJ2-2; the D gene is possibly TRBD2 (6 bases). With 3 bases removed from V and 0 bases from J, the gap between germline ends came to 10 bases. Germline V CDR1 and CDR2: KGHDR, SFDVKD. The CDR3 sequence is 16 residues long. The DNA of the CDR3 is TGTGCCACCAGTGATCTCGGGACTTCGAACACCGGGGAGCTGTTTTTT. Translating gives CATSDLGTSNTGELFF.

The rearrangement uses TRBV3-1 (or the pseudogene TRBV3-2) and TRBJ2-5; a possible D gene is TRBD2 (6 bases). The CDR3 covers 18 residues. Trimming left V 3 bases short and J 0 bases short, with 20 bases between. Per germline, CDR1 LGHDT and CDR2 YNNKEL (reference sequence). CDR3 nucleotides: TGTGCCAGCAGCCAGGGGGACTTCCCCGGATTGTACCAAGAGACCCAGTACTTC. Translated, it gives CASSQGDFPGLYQETQYF.

This clone has only one observation. This sequence joins TRBV13 and TRBJ2-2; 7 bases map to TRBD1. J gave up 7 bases and V 5 bases, and 13 bases lay outside the gene matches. This CDR3 has 16 residues. Germline V gene lookup returns CDR1 PRHDT and CDR2 FYEKMQ (reference sequence). CDR3 protein: CASSIQGVWDLGELFF. CDR3 nucleotides: TGTGCCAGCAGCATTCAGGGGGTGTGGGATCTCGGGGAGCTGTTTTTT.

This clone was seen just once. This chain uses TRBV4-2 with TRBJ2-4, with D possibly TRBD1 on 5 matching bases. CDR3 length equals 21 residues. Germline V CDR1 and CDR2: LGHNA, YNFKEQ. V lost 0 bases, J lost 0 bases, and 24 bases lay in between. The CDR3 reads CASSQDAGMGSPLLAKNIQYF. In nucleotides, the CDR3 is TGTGCCAGCAGCCAAGATGCAGGGATGGGTTCCCCTCTACTAGCCAAAAACATTCAGTACTTC.

V gene TRBV27 combines with J gene TRBJ1-5; D is unresolved. The germline V and J ends were trimmed by 2 bases and 7 bases, with 15 bases remaining between them. The CDR3 is 15 amino acids. Germline V gene lookup returns CDR1 MNHEY and CDR2 SMNVEV (reference sequence). CDR3 bases: TGTGCCAGCAGTTTAGGGCAGGCATTAGGACAGCCCCAGCATTTT. Translating it yields CASSLGQALGQPQHF.

The V call is TRBV5-6, the J call TRBJ2-3, with 12 bases that match TRBD2. The CDR3 runs to 15 residues. The germline CDR1 and CDR2 sequences are SGHDT and YYEEEE. The junction had 3 bases not matched to a gene; V was cut back by 4 bases and J by 3 bases. The DNA for the CDR3 is TGTGCCAGCAGCCCTGGACTAGCGGGAACAGATACGCAGTATTTT. Amino acids: CASSPGLAGTDTQYF.

The V gene is TRBV14, the J gene TRBJ2-3; 10 nucleotides line up with TRBD2. The CDR3 has 16 amino acids. V gave up 3 bases and J gave up 7 bases; unmatched junction bases: 10. The germline V gene has CDR1 SGHDN and CDR2 FVKESK. The CDR3 region has the DNA TGTGCCAGCAGCCAGGGGGGCATACTAGCGGGGTATACGCAGTATTTT. This translates into CASSQGGILAGYTQYF. Looking up the rest from reference TRBV14 and TRBJ2-3 gives the full variable domain: EAGVTQFPSHSVIEKGQTVTLRCDPISGHDNLYWYRRVMGKEIKFLLHFVKESKQDESGMPNNRFLAERTGGTYSTLKVQPAELEDSGVYFCASSQGGILAGYTQYFGPGTRLTVL.

This rearrangement joins TRBV5-1 to TRBJ1-1; no clear D gene. Germline V gene data show CDR1 as SGHRS and CDR2 as YFSETQ. V was pared by 4 bases and J by 7 bases, with 14 bases between. The CDR3 loop spans 13 amino acids. The CDR3 DNA follows: TGCGCCAGCAGCGCGGCGTTCGGCGGTGAAGCTTTCTTT. Translation: CASSAAFGGEAFF. Variable domain in full (rest from reference TRBV5-1 and TRBJ1-1): KAGVTQTPRYLIKTRGQQVTLSCSPISGHRSVSWYQQTPGQGLQFLFEYFSETQRNKGNFPGRFSGRQFSNSRSEMNVSTLELGDSALYLCASSAAFGGEAFFGQGTRLTVV.

This clone is a singleton in its sample. V is TRBV6-2 or TRBV6-3 and J is TRBJ1-2, with D unresolved. V was pared by 6 bases and J by 6 bases, with 8 bases between. From germline, CDR1 is MNHEY and CDR2 SVGEGT. The CDR3 is 11 amino acids. The CDR3 DNA reads TGTGCCAGCAGCACGACCCATGGCTACACCTTC. Translated, it gives CASSTTHGYTF.

Here the CDR3 DNA reads TGCGCCAGCAGCCCAGGAACCAATAATGAAAAACTGTTTTTT. Protein sequence: CASSPGTNNEKLFF. V usage is TRBV4-1 and J usage is TRBJ1-4; D is unclear. Germline loops: CDR1 MGHRA, CDR2 YSYEKL. The CDR3 spans 14 residues. Trimming left V 4 bases short and J 4 bases short, with 10 bases between.

The chain combines TRBV3-1 (or the pseudogene TRBV3-2) with TRBJ2-5, with D tentatively TRBD2 (6 bases). Germline V gene sequence: CDR1 LGHDT, CDR2 YNNKEL (reference sequence). V gave up 4 bases and J gave up 1 base, with 10 bases separating them. The CDR3 extends over 14 amino acids. This chain's CDR3 is CASSLGLPQETQYF. CDR3 in DNA: TGTGCCAGCAGCCTCGGACTACCCCAAGAGACCCAGTACTTC.

The chain combines TRBV6-2 or TRBV6-3 with TRBJ2-7; D may be TRBD1 (5 bases). CDR3 length: 13 residues. Trimming took off 6 bases at V and 3 bases at J, with 12 bases between the two ends. Germline lookup yields CDR1 MNHEY and CDR2 SVGEGT. CDR3 residues: CASSRQTNYEQYF. In nucleotides, the CDR3 is TGTGCCAGCAGCAGACAGACGAACTACGAGCAGTACTTC.

In this sample, this clone turned up once. The J gene is TRBJ1-1, the V gene TRBV19, with D maybe TRBD1 (5 bases). Trimming removed 3 bases from V and 0 bases from J, with 8 bases in between. CDR1 and CDR2 (germline): LNHDA, SQIVND (reference sequence). This CDR3 contains 14 residues. This chain's CDR3 is CASSIDRLNTEAFF. CDR3 bases: TGTGCCAGTAGTATTGACAGATTGAACACTGAAGCTTTCTTT.

The V gene is TRBV19, the J gene TRBJ1-5; TRBD1 aligns across 8 bases. The germline V gene encodes CDR1 LNHDA and CDR2 SQIVND (reference sequence). This CDR3 is built from 17 residues. After removal of 1 base from V and 6 bases from J, the junction contained 11 bases not matched to a gene. The CDR3 region is CASSIVPGGVAGQPQHF. DNA for the CDR3: TGTGCCAGTAGTATAGTCCCAGGGGGCGTAGCGGGTCAGCCCCAGCATTTT.